One and the same sample provided the 16 T cell receptor beta chains below, sequenced in a study of vaccination and CD4 T cells after COVID-19. Treatment: roughly nine-day PBMC culture with coronavirus spike peptide pools or control peptides (ViraFEST assay). The Oncomine TCR Beta short-read assay was applied to DNA of cultured CD4+ T cells. TCRdb reprocessed the PCR reads with MiXCR, giving one entry per CDR3 protein. This table has about 13,000 distinct CDR3 sequences, 45% to 65% appearing once. These TCRs' antigens remain unknown. The sequenced sample was CD4+ T cells from blood, cultured in vitro. These receptors were obtained from a human donor who had recovered from COVID-19.

V is TRBV15 and J is TRBJ2-1; D unclear. Germline values: CDR1 LNHNV, CDR2 YYDKDF (reference sequence). This CDR3 has 11 amino acids. V was cut by 1 base and J by 6 bases, with 1 base left in between. The CDR3 DNA sequence: TGTGCCACCAGCAGAGGCAATGAGCAGTTCTTC. It encodes CATSRGNEQFF. Full variable domain (remainder filled in from reference TRBV15 and TRBJ2-1): DAMVIQNPRYQVTQFGKPVTLSCSQTLNHNVMYWYQQKSSQAPKLLFHYYDKDFNNEADTPDNFQSRRPNTSFCFLDIRSPGLGDTAMYLCATSRGNEQFFGPGTRLTVL.

This chain connects TRBV6-2 or TRBV6-3 to TRBJ2-1; 7 nucleotides agree with TRBD2. After removal of 7 bases from V and 4 bases from J, the junction contained 10 bases not matched to a gene. The CDR3 covers 15 residues. Germline-derived CDR1 and CDR2 are MNHEY and SVGEGT. This chain's CDR3 is CASIGGREGYNEQFF. DNA for the CDR3: TGTGCCAGCATAGGCGGGAGAGAAGGGTACAATGAGCAGTTCTTC.

The V call is TRBV20-1, the J call TRBJ2-5; the D gene is possibly TRBD2 (5 bases). Germline V gives CDR1 DFQATT, CDR2 SNEGSKA (reference sequence). CDR3 length equals 11 residues. Trimming pared 7 bases from V and 0 bases from J, leaving 6 bases between. The CDR3: CSGEYQETQYF. CDR3 DNA: TGCAGTGGGGAGTACCAAGAGACCCAGTACTTC.

This clonotype was seen a handful of times. This chain joins TRBV20-1 and TRBJ1-1; 11 bases agree with TRBD1. J was trimmed by 10 bases and V by 1 base; bases with no gene match: 2. This CDR3 has 12 residues. Germline V gene sequence: CDR1 DFQATT, CDR2 SNEGSKA (reference sequence). CDR3 coding DNA: TGCAGTGCTAGAGCCGGGACAGGGGGAGCTTTCTTT. This encodes CSARAGTGGAFF.

This clonotype was counted a few times. The rearrangement links TRBV20-1 to TRBJ1-5; the match to TRBD1 covers 7 bases. With 5 bases clipped from V and 3 bases from J, the junction kept 13 bases outside the gene matches. The length of the CDR3 is 16 residues. Looked up from germline, CDR1 is DFQATT and CDR2 is SNEGSKA (reference sequence). The CDR3 DNA is TGCAGTGCTGCCTCCAGGGGAGGGGGCTCCAATCAGCCCCAGCATTTT. This translates into CSAASRGGGSNQPQHF.

This sequence joins TRBV20-1 and TRBJ1-5; no reliable D call. The germline gives CDR1 DFQATT, CDR2 SNEGSKA (reference sequence). Trimming removed 2 bases from V and 0 bases from J, with 5 bases in between. This CDR3 is 13 amino acids long. The CDR3 DNA follows: TGCAGTGCTAGAACGGCTAGCAATCAGCCCCAGCATTTT. Protein: CSARTASNQPQHF.

This chain joins TRBV20-1 and TRBJ2-7; D gene ambiguous. The germline V gene encodes CDR1 DFQATT and CDR2 SNEGSKA (reference sequence). The germline V and J ends were trimmed by 6 bases and 0 bases, with 18 bases remaining between them. This CDR3 is 15 amino acids long. CDR3 DNA sequence: TGCAGTGCCCCACGGAGACGGCCCAGCTCCTACGAGCAGTACTTC. Its translation is CSAPRRRPSSYEQYF.

This clonotype has only a few counts. The chain joins TRBV20-1 to TRBJ1-2; 7 bases align to TRBD1. Losses at the gene ends were 5 bases for V and 6 bases for J; bases not matched to a gene: 6. The CDR3 covers 12 residues. Germline V lookup: CDR1 DFQATT, CDR2 SNEGSKA (reference sequence). CDR3 sequence: CSADRQGDGYTF. CDR3 coding DNA: TGCAGTGCTGATAGACAGGGTGATGGCTACACCTTC.

V is TRBV6-1 and J is TRBJ2-3; 7 bases match TRBD2. From germline, CDR1 is MNHNS and CDR2 SASEGT. The V segment lost 5 bases and the J segment 3 bases; nucleotides outside the gene matches: 11. The CDR3 is made up of 16 amino acids. The CDR3 sequence is CASSRGGLADTDTQYF. In DNA, the CDR3 is TGTGCCAGCAGTAGGGGCGGGCTAGCGGATACAGATACGCAGTATTTT.

The genes are TRBV6-1 and TRBJ2-2, with a weak D call TRBD1 (5 bases). Trimming left V 7 bases short and J 3 bases short, with 12 bases between. The CDR3 contains 14 residues. Per the germline V gene, CDR1 is MNHNS and CDR2 is SASEGT. The CDR3 DNA is TGTGCCAGCATACCCAGGGCTGACACCGGGGAGCTGTTTTTT. Protein: CASIPRADTGELFF.

The chain uses TRBV18 and TRBJ2-5, with D perhaps matching TRBD2 (6 bases). Trimming shortened V by 0 bases and J by 10 bases, and 15 bases separated the two germline ends. Per germline, CDR1 KGHSH and CDR2 LQKENI. The CDR3 consists of 14 residues. CDR3 in amino acids: CASSPPERVRGQYF. In DNA form, the CDR3 reads TGTGCCAGCTCACCACCAGAGCGGGTTCGGGGCCAGTACTTC.

This clonotype has just a few counts. The genes are TRBV2 and TRBJ1-6, with 8 bases identical to TRBD1. The CDR3 totals 15 residues. The V gene's germline CDR1 is SNHLY and CDR2 FYNNEI. Trimming took 7 bases from V and 10 from J; bases not matched to a gene: 12. The CDR3 nucleotides read TGTGCCAGCATAGATGGCAGGGGGCGAGGATCACCCCTCCACTTT. Its translation is CASIDGRGRGSPLHF. Full variable domain (rest looked up from reference TRBV2 and TRBJ1-6): EPEVTQTPSHQVTQMGQEVILRCVPISNHLYFYWYRQILGQKVEFLVSFYNNEISEKSEIFDDQFSVERPDGSNFTLKIRSTKLEDSAMYFCASIDGRGRGSPLHFGNGTRLTVT.

The V call is TRBV10-3, the J call TRBJ2-5; 7 bases are a match to TRBD1. CDR3 length: 14 amino acids. The junction had 7 bases not matched to a gene; V was cut back by 8 bases and J by 1 base. CDR1 ENHRY and CDR2 SYGVKD come from the germline V gene. The CDR3 loop is CAIARGQTQETQYF. For the CDR3, the DNA is TGTGCCATCGCTAGGGGACAGACCCAAGAGACCCAGTACTTC.

The chain recombines TRBV20-1 with TRBJ2-3, with TRBD2 matching over 8 bases. Germline values: CDR1 DFQATT, CDR2 SNEGSKA (reference sequence). V trimming: 5 bases; J trimming: 1 base; junction bases outside the gene matches: 14. This CDR3 contains 17 residues. The CDR3 spells CSARLPQTSGGTDTQYF. CDR3 nucleotide sequence: TGCAGTGCTCGTCTGCCCCAAACTAGCGGCGGCACAGATACGCAGTATTTT.

The chain joins TRBV10-3 to TRBJ1-5, with D possibly matching TRBD1 (6 bases). The CDR3 has 16 residues. The V gene lost 3 bases and the J gene lost 4 bases, with 16 bases spanning the gap. CDR1 is ENHRY, CDR2 SYGVKD, per germline. CDR3 sequence (DNA): TGTGCCATCAGTGACCGAAGGACAGCCACGAATCAGCCCCAGCATTTT. The encoded protein is CAISDRRTATNQPQHF.

The chain recombines TRBV6-1 with TRBJ1-5; maybe TRBD1 (5 bases). Germline assignment: CDR1 MNHNS and CDR2 SASEGT. V was cut by 8 bases and J by 2 bases, with 10 bases left in between. CDR3 size: 13 residues. The CDR3 reads CASGLQGNQPQHF. CDR3 in DNA: TGTGCCAGCGGGTTACAGGGCAATCAGCCCCAGCATTTT.